Listed below are T cell receptor beta chains from one sample, sequenced in a study of blood T cell repertoires in COVID-19. Produced via immunoSEQ multiplex PCR; TCRdb's table is partial and in-frame only. In the table there are more than 250,000 clones, nearly 90% of which are singletons. Sample: PBMCs or T cells enriched from blood (not recorded which). The receptors were gathered from a woman in her late teens or twenties with acute COVID-19. Both conserved end residues are part of each CDR3. D genes are given only for firm matches. Expanded clones are given a class, and other clones once, few, many or no size at all.

V: TRBV6-6; D: -; length: 13; size: -; J: TRBJ1-1; DNA: TGTGCCAGCAGTTACCCGAGTAACACTGAAGCTTTCTTT; CDR3: CASSYPSNTEAFF
V: TRBV21-1; D: -; length: 15; size: -; J: TRBJ1-2; DNA: TGTGCCAGCAGCAAAAGGACTGAGGGGGGGTATGGCTACACCTTC; CDR3: CASSKRTEGGYGYTF
V: TRBV5-4; D: -; length: 15; size: -; J: TRBJ1-1; DNA: TGTGCCAGCAGCTTGGATGTAAGGGGGGGCACTGAAGCTTTCTTT; CDR3: CASSLDVRGGTEAFF
V: TRBV24-1; D: -; length: 11; size: -; J: TRBJ2-3; DNA: TGTGCCACCAGTGTCAAAGATACGCAGTATTTT; CDR3: CATSVKDTQYF
V: TRBV28; D: TRBD1; length: 19; size: few; J: TRBJ1-6; DNA: TGTGCCAGCAGTTTATTAAGGCTTCAGGGGGTTGTGAATAATTCACCCCTCCACTTT; CDR3: CASSLLRLQGVVNNSPLHF
V: TRBV7-2; D: -; length: 13; size: -; J: TRBJ2-5; DNA: TGTGCCAGCAGGCGGGACCCCGGAGAGACCCAGTACTTC; CDR3: CASRRDPGETQYF
V: TRBV27; D: -; length: 14; size: -; J: TRBJ2-5; DNA: TGTGCCAGCAGTTTATTCTCGGGCCAAGAGACCCAGTACTTC; CDR3: CASSLFSGQETQYF
V: TRBV7-2; D: TRBD2; length: 16; size: once; J: TRBJ2-3; DNA: TGTGCCAGCAGCCCCATTAGTAGCGGGAGGATAGATACGCAGTATTTT; CDR3: CASSPISSGRIDTQYF
V: TRBV9; D: -; length: 14; size: -; J: TRBJ1-3; DNA: TGTGCCAGCAGCCAGACAGTCTCTGGAAACACCATATATTTT; CDR3: CASSQTVSGNTIYF
V: TRBV6-5; D: TRBD2; length: 16; size: -; J: TRBJ2-1; DNA: TGTGCCAGCAGTTACGCGGTGGGACTAGCGGACAATGAGCAGTTCTTC; CDR3: CASSYAVGLADNEQFF
V: TRBV11-2; D: -; length: 15; size: -; J: TRBJ2-7; DNA: TGTGCCAGCAGCCCGCCTCAAGCCACCTCCTACGAGCAGTACTTC; CDR3: CASSPPQATSYEQYF
V: TRBV5-4; D: -; length: 15; size: -; J: TRBJ2-1; DNA: TGTGCCAGCAGCTTGTTTGTCGGCTCCTACAATGAGCAGTTCTTC; CDR3: CASSLFVGSYNEQFF